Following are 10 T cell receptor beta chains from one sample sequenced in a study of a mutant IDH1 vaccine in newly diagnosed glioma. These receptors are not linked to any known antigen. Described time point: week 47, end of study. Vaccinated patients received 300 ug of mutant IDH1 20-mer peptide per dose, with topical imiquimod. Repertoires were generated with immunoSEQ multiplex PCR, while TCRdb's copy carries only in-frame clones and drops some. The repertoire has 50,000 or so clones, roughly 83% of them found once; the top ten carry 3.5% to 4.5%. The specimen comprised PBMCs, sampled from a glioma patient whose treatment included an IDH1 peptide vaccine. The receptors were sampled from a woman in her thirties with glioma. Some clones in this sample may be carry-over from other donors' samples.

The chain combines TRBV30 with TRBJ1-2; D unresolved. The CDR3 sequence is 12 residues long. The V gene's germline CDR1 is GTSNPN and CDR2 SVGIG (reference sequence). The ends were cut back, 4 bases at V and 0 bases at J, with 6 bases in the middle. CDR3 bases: TGTGCCTGGACAGAAACTAACTATGGCTACACCTTC. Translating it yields CAWTETNYGYTF.

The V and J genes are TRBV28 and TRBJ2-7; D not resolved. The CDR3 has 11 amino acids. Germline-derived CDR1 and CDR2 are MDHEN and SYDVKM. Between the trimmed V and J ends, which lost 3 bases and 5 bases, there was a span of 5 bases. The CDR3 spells CASSFGDEQYF. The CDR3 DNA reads TGTGCCAGCAGTTTCGGTGACGAGCAGTACTTC.

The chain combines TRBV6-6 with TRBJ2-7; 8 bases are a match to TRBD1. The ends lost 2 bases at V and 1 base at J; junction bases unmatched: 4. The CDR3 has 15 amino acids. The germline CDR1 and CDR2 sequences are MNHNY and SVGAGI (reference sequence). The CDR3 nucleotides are TGTGCCAGCAGTTACGACAGGGGTGGATCCTACGAGCAGTACTTC. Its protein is CASSYDRGGSYEQYF.

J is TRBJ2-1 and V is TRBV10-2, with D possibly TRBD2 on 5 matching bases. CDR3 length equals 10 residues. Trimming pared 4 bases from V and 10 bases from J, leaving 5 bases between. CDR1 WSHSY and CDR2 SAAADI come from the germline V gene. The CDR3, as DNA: TGCGCCAGCAGTGGCGGGGAGCAGTTCTTC. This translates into CASSGGEQFF.

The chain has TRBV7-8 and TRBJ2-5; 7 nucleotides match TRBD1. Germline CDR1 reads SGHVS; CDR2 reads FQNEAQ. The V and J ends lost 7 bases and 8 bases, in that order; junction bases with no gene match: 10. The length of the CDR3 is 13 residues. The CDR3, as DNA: TGTGCCAGCAAGGGGCCTAACAGGGGAACCCAGTACTTC. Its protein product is CASKGPNRGTQYF.

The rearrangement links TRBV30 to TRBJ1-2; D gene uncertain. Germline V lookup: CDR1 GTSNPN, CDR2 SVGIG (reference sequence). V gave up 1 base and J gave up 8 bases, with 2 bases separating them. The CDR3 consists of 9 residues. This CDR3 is CAWSEGYTF. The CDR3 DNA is TGTGCCTGGAGTGAAGGCTACACCTTC.

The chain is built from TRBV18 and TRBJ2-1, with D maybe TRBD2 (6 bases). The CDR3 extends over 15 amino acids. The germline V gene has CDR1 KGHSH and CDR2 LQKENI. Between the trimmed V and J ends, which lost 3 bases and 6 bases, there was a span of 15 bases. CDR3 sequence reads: CASSPPGVPFNEQFF. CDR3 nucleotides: TGTGCCAGCTCACCCCCGGGGGTCCCCTTCAATGAGCAGTTCTTC.

CDR3: CASSPGHYNEKLFF. Here the CDR3 DNA reads TGTGCCAGCAGTCCTGGACATTACAATGAAAAACTGTTTTTT. The chain is built from TRBV6-1 and TRBJ1-4; perhaps TRBD1 as D (5 bases). Per the germline V gene, CDR1 is MNHNS and CDR2 is SASEGT. The CDR3 covers 14 residues. V gave up 5 bases and J gave up 5 bases, with 12 bases separating them.

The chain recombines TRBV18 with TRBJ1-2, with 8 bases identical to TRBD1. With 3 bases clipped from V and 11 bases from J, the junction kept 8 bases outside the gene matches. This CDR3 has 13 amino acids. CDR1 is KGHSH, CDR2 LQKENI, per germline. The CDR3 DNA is TGTGCCAGCTCACCCTGGACAGGGTGGGAGTACACCTTC. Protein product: CASSPWTGWEYTF. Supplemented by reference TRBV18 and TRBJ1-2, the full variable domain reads NAGVMQNPRHLVRRRGQEARLRCSPMKGHSHVYWYRQLPEEGLKFMVYLQKENIIDESGMPKERFSAEFPKEGPSILRIQQVVRGDSAAYFCASSPWTGWEYTFGSGTRLTVV.

Here the CDR3 reads CASSQPSRDRANEQFF. CDR3 nucleotide sequence: TGCGCCAGCAGCCAACCGTCCCGGGACAGGGCGAATGAGCAGTTCTTC. This chain joins TRBV4-1 and TRBJ2-1, with 9 nucleotides matching TRBD1. The ends lost 2 bases at V and 7 bases at J; junction bases unmatched: 9. Germline CDR1 reads MGHRA; CDR2 reads YSYEKL. The CDR3 covers 16 residues.